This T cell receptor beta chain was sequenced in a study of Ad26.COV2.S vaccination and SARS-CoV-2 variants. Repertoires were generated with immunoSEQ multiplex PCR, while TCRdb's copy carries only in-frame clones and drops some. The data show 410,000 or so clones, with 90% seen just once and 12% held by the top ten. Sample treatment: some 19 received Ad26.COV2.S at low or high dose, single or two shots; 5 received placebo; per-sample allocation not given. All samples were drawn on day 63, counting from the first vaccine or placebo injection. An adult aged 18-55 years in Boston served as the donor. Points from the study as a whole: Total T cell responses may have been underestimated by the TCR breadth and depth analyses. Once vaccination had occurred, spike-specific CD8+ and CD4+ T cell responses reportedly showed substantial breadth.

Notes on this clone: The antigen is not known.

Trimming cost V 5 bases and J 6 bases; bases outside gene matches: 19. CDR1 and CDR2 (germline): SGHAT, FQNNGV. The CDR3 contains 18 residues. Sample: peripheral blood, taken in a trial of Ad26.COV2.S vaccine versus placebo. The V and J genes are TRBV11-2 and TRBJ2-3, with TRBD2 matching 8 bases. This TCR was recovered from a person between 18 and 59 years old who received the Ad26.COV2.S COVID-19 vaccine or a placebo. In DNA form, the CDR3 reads TGTGCCAGCAGCGGAACCTTGACGACTAGCGTGTTAGGGGATACGCAGTATTTT. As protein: CASSGTLTTSVLGDTQYF.